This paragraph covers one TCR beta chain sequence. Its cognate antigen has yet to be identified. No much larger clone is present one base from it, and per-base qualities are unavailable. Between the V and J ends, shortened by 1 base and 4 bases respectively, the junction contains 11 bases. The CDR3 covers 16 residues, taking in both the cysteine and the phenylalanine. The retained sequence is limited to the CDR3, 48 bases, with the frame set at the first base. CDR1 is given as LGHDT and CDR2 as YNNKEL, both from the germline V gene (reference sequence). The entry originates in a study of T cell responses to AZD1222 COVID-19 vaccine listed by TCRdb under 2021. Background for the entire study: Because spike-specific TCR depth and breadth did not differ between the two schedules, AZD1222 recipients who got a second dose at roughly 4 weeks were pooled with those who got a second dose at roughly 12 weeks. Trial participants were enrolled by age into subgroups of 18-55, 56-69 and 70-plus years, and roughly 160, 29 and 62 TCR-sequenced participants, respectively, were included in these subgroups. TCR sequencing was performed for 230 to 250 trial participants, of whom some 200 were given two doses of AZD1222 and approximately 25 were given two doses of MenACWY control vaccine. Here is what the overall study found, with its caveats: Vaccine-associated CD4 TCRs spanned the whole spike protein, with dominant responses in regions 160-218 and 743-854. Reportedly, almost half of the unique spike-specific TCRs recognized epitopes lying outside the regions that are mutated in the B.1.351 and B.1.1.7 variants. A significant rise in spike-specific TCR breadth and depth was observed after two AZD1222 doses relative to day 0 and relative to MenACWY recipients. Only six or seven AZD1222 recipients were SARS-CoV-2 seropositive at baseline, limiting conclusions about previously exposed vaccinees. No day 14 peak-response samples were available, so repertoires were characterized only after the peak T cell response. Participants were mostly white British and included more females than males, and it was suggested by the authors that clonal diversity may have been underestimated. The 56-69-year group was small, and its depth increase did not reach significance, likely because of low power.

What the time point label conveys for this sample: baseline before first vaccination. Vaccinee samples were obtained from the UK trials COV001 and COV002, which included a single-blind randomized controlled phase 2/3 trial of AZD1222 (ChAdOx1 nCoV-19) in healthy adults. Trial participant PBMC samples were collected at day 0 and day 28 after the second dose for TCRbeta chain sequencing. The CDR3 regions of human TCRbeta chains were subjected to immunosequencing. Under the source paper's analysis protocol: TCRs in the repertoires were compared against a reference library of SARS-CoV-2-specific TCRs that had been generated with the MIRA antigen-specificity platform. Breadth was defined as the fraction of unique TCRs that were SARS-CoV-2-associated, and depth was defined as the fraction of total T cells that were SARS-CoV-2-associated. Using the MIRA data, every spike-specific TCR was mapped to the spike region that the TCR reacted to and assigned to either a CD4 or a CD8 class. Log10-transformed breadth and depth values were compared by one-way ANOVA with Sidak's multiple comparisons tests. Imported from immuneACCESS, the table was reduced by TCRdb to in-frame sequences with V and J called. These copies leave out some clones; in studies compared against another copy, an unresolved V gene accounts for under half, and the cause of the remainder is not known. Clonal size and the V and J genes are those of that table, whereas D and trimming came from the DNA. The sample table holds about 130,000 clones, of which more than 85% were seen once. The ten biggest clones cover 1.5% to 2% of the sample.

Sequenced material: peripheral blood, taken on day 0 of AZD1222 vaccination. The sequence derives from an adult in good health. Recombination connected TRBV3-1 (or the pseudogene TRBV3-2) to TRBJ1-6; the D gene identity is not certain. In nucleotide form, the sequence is TGTGCCAGCAGCCAAGTAGCACGGGTTTATAATTCACCCCTCCACTTT. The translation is CASSQVARVYNSPLHF.